This TCR beta chain was observed in a study of cytotoxic CD8 clonotypes in ibrutinib-treated CLL. The study's findings and limits: Increased clonality at ibrutinib response gave way to a return toward baseline at progression.

In this sample, this clone turned up a few times. The antigen is not known. V gave up 4 bases and J gave up 3 bases, with 16 bases separating them. CDR3 length: 15 amino acids. The germline V gene has CDR1 LGHNA and CDR2 YNFKEQ. Sequenced by immunoSEQ multiplex PCR; TCRdb stores in-frame clones only, minus some. The sample has about 140,000 clones; approximately 77% are singletons. The J gene is TRBJ2-7, the V gene TRBV4-2, with a weak D call TRBD2 (6 bases). The clonotype originates from a human donor with chronic lymphocytic leukemia. This specimen consisted of PBMCs, obtained after 12 months of ibrutinib treatment. The CDR3, as DNA: TGTGCCAGCAGCCGAAGGTGGGAGGATTTCTACGAGCAGTACTTC. This codes for CASSRRWEDFYEQYF.